This is a list of T cell receptor beta chains from one sample in a study of naive and memory T cell subsets. TCRdb passed the UMI-ligation and nested PCR reads through MiXCR, listing each CDR3 protein once. The repertoire includes about 90,000 distinct CDR3 sequences, 10% to 12% of them detected once, and around 0.13% sits in the top ten. Sequencing was performed on naive CD4+ T cells from blood. Receptors were obtained from a human donor in good health. Both conserved end residues are part of each CDR3. A D gene is named only where the DNA matches it firmly. The size entry is marked missing in some rows and otherwise reads once, few, many or a size class.

D	V	size	J	DNA	CDR3
TRBD1	TRBV5-1	-	TRBJ1-6	TGCGCCAGCAGCTTGCCGGGACAGGGAAGTTCACCCCTCCACTTT	CASSLPGQGSSPLHF
-	TRBV12-3/TRBV12-4	-	TRBJ2-6	TGTGCCAGCAGCCCTCAACCGGGACAAACGACATCTGGGGCCAACGTCCTGACTTTC	CASSPQPGQTTSGANVLTF
TRBD1	TRBV19	-	TRBJ1-2	TGTGCCAGTAGTATACCCCTGGGACAGGATAACTATGGCTACACCTTC	CASSIPLGQDNYGYTF
-	TRBV3-1	few	TRBJ2-2	TGTGCCAGCAGCCAAAAGTATGGGGCAGTCATCGCCGGGGAGCTGTTTTTT	CASSQKYGAVIAGELFF
-	TRBV29-1	many	TRBJ2-1	TGCAGCGTAACGGGGTGGAATGAGCAGTTCTTC	CSVTGWNEQFF
TRBD2	TRBV10-3	few	TRBJ2-3	TGTGCCACCACTTCTGGGACTAGCGGCCCAGATACGCAGTATTTT	CATTSGTSGPDTQYF
-	TRBV4-1	-	TRBJ1-2	TGCGCCAGCAGCCAAGAAGGACAAATTAACTATGGCTACACCTTC	CASSQEGQINYGYTF
-	TRBV20-1	-	TRBJ1-1	TGCAGTGCTAGTCCTCCCGGACCGATCCCCCGTGAAGCTTTCTTT	CSASPPGPIPREAFF
-	TRBV14	many	TRBJ2-1	TGTGCCAGCAGCGCGACGGCCTGGAGCTCCTACAATGAGCAGTTCTTC	CASSATAWSSYNEQFF
-	TRBV18	few	TRBJ2-3	TGTGCCAGCTCACCCGGTGGGGGCACAGATACGCAGTATTTT	CASSPGGGTDTQYF
TRBD1	TRBV19	few	TRBJ2-7	TGTGCCAGTAGTATACCGGGACAGGGTCCCGAGCAGTACTTC	CASSIPGQGPEQYF
TRBD2	TRBV7-3	many	TRBJ2-2	TGTGCCAGCAGCTCAGGACTAGCGGGGGCCGCGAACACCGGGGAGCTGTTTTTT	CASSSGLAGAANTGELFF
-	TRBV10-3	-	TRBJ2-3	TGTGCCATCAGTGAGGAAGCGACAGTAAGCACAGATACGCAGTATTTT	CAISEEATVSTDTQYF
-	TRBV12-5	many	TRBJ2-5	TGTGCTAGTGGCGCGGACACGACCGGATGGACCCAGTACTTC	CASGADTTGWTQYF
-	TRBV25-1	-	TRBJ1-5	TGTGCCAGCGCTGAAGCGGGACTGCACAATCAGCCCCAGCATTTT	CASAEAGLHNQPQHF
-	TRBV20-1	many	TRBJ2-5	TGCAGTGCTGCCCGGGGGACCCAGTACTTC	CSAARGTQYF
TRBD1	TRBV11-3	few	TRBJ1-6	TGTGCCAGCAGTTATCGGGACAGGCCTAATTCACCCCTCCACTTT	CASSYRDRPNSPLHF
-	TRBV29-1	few	TRBJ1-2	TGCAGCCCCCCATTTGGTGAGGGAAATAGCTATGGCTACACCTTC	CSPPFGEGNSYGYTF
TRBD2	TRBV20-1	few	TRBJ2-7	TGCAGTGCTAGAGGAGCGGGAGGTTACTACGAGCAGTACTTC	CSARGAGGYYEQYF
-	TRBV12-3/TRBV12-4	-	TRBJ2-4	TGTGCCAGCAGTTTAGATTTACTAGCCAAAAACATTCAGTACTTC	CASSLDLLAKNIQYF
-	TRBV20-1	once	TRBJ2-1	TGCAGTGCTAGAGTTGGGGGTGGCGAGCAGTTCTTC	CSARVGGGEQFF
TRBD1	TRBV4-3	-	TRBJ1-2	TGCGCCAGCAGCCGCGGACAGGGGAACTATGGCTACACCTTC	CASSRGQGNYGYTF
-	TRBV12-3/TRBV12-4	few	TRBJ2-7	TGTGCCAGCAGCTTGAGACGGGAATACGAGCAGTACTTC	CASSLRREYEQYF